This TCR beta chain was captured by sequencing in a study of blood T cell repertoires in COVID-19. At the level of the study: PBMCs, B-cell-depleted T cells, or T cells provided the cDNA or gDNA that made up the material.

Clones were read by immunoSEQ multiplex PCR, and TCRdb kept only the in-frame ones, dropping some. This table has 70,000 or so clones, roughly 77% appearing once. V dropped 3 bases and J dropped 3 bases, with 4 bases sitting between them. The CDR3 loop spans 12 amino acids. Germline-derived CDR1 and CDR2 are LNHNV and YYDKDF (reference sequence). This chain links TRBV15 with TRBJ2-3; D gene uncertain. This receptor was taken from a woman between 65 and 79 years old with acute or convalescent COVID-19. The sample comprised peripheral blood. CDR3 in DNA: TGTGCCACCAGCAGCTATACAGATACGCAGTATTTT. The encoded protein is CATSSYTDTQYF.